This T cell receptor beta chain is drawn from a study of regulatory T cells in long-lasting Graves disease. Across the whole study: Those with persistent Graves' disease had received antithyroid drugs for over 5 years with positive TSH receptor antibodies. Study results and limitations: Whereas about a thousand public clonotypes were shared by new patients, persistent patients shared more, at a few thousand.

iRepertoire HTBI primers and Arm-PCR of CDR3 regions built TCR beta libraries. MiXCR, applied by TCRdb to the multiplex PCR reads, yields one record per CDR3 protein. The data contain 400,000 to 600,000 distinct CDR3 sequences, roughly 21% of them singletons. By sample share, this clonotype is medium-sized (0.01 to 0.1%). What it recognizes is unknown. Specified time point: persistent/refractory GD, antithyroid drugs over 5 years with positive TRAb. PBMCs were the source of the RNA used for TCR sequencing. This CDR3 has 17 amino acids. Germline CDR1 SNHLY, CDR2 FYNNEI. V was pared by 5 bases and J by 0 bases, with 10 bases of the junction left unmatched.

This TCR derives from a female donor with Graves disease. V gene TRBV2 combines with J gene TRBJ1-5, with 7 bases identical to TRBD1. Sequenced here: peripheral blood mononuclear cells (PBMCs), sampled when the disease was refractory, from a patient treated with antithyroid drugs. CDR3 region: CASSLLTGSYSNQPQHF. The CDR3 coding sequence is TGTGCCAGCAGTCTCCTGACAGGGTCTTATAGCAATCAGCCCCAGCATTTT.